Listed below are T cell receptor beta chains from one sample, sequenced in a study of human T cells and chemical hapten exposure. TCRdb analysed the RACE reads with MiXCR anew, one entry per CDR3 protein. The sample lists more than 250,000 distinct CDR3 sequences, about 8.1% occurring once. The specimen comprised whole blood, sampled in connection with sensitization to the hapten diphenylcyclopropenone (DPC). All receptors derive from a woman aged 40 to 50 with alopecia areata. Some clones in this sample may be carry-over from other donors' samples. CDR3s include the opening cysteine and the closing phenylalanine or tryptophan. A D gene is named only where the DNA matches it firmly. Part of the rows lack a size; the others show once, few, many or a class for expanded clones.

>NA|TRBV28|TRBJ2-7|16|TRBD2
TGTGCCAGCAGTTCATCCGGGACTAGCGGACTCCACGAGCAGTACTTC
CASSSSGTSGLHEQYF
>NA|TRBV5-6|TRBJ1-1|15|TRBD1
TGTGCCAGCAGTTACCCGACAGGGGGAAGAACTGAAGCTTTCTTT
CASSYPTGGRTEAFF
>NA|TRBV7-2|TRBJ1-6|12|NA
TGTGCCAGCAGCTTATCGTATTCACCCCTCCACTTT
CASSLSYSPLHF
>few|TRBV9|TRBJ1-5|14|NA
TGTGCCAGCAGCCCGATGGGGGGCAATCAGCCCCAGCATTTT
CASSPMGGNQPQHF
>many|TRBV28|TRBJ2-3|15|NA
TGTGCCAGCTCATCCCTCAGTAAGGTCACAGATACGCAGTATTTT
CASSSLSKVTDTQYF
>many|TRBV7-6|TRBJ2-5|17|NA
TGTGCCAGCAGCCCTCCGAATCCGGGGGCGCGGGGAGAGACCCAGTACTTC
CASSPPNPGARGETQYF
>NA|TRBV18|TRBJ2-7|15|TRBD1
TGTGCCAGCTCACCGGGACAGGGGAGGGACTACGAGCAGTACTTC
CASSPGQGRDYEQYF
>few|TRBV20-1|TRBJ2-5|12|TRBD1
TGCAGTCTGGACAGGGTCCAAGAGACCCAGTACTTC
CSLDRVQETQYF
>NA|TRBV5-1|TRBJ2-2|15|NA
TGCGCCAGCAGCTTCAGTACAGGGACCACCGGGGAGCTGTTTTTT
CASSFSTGTTGELFF
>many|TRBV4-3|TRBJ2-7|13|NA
TGTGCCAGCAGCCAGGACCGAGACTACGAGCAGTACTTC
CASSQDRDYEQYF
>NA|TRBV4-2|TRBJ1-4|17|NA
TGTGCCAGCAGCCAAGATCAAACCAGGGGAGCTAATGAAAAACTGTTTTTT
CASSQDQTRGANEKLFF
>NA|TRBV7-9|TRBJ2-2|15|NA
TGTGCCAGCAGCTTAAGTGTCGGGGGCGCCGGGGAGCTGTTTTTT
CASSLSVGGAGELFF
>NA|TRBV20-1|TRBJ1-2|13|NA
TGCAGTGCTAGAGATCCTCTGCGGGTAGGCTACACCTTC
CSARDPLRVGYTF
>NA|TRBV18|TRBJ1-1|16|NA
TGTGCCAGCTCACCACCCAGCAGGGCTGAGGGCACTGAAGCTTTCTTT
CASSPPSRAEGTEAFF
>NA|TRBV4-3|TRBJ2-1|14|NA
TGCGCCAGCAGCCGAGCGGAGGGAGTGGGTATGCAGTTCTTC
CASSRAEGVGMQFF
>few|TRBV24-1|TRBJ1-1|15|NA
TGTGCCACCAGTGCCGCCGCAGGGTCGGACACTGAAGCTTTCTTT
CATSAAAGSDTEAFF
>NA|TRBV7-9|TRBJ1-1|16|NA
TGTGCCAGCAGCTCCAAAATGGGGGGCCCCAACACTGAAGCTTTCTTT
CASSSKMGGPNTEAFF
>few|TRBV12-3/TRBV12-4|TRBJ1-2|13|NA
TGTGCCAGCAGTTTCCTCTCCCACCTTGGCTACACCTTC
CASSFLSHLGYTF
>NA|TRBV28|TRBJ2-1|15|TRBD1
TGTGCCAGCAGTATCGGACAGGGGGCTGAGGATGAGCAGTTCTTC
CASSIGQGAEDEQFF
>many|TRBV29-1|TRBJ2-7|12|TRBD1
TGCAGCGTTTCCGGGACAGGGGCCGAGCAGTACTTC
CSVSGTGAEQYF
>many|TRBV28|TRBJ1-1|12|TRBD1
TGTGCCAGCAGCCAAGACAGGGAAGGGACTTTCTTT
CASSQDREGTFF
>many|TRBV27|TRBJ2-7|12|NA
TGTGCCAGCAAGGGCCATTACTACGAGCAGTACTTC
CASKGHYYEQYF
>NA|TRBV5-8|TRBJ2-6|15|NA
TGTGCCAGCAGCTTCCAGTTCTCTGGGGCCAACGTCCTGACTTTC
CASSFQFSGANVLTF
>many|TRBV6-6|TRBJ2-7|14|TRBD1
TGTGCCAGCAGTTACGACAGGGTTGGCTACGAGCAGTACTTC
CASSYDRVGYEQYF
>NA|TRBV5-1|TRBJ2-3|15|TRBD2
TGCGCCAGCAGCAGTAGCGGGAGACCCCCAGATACGCAGTATTTT
CASSSSGRPPDTQYF
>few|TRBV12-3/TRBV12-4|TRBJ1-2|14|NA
TGTGCCAGCAGTTTTGGTCCCACGTCTTATGGCTACACCTTC
CASSFGPTSYGYTF
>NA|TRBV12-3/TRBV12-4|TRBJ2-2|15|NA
TGTGCCAGCAGTGGTTTGAGTCCCGGGGCCGGGGAGCTGTTTTTT
CASSGLSPGAGELFF
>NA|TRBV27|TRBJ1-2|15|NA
TGTGCCAGCAGTCTTGGACAGCCCACCCTCTATGGCTACACCTTC
CASSLGQPTLYGYTF
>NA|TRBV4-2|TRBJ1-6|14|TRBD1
TGTGCCAGCAGCCCGGACAGGGAGGGTTCACCCCTCCACTTT
CASSPDREGSPLHF
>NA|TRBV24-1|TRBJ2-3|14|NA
TGTGCCACCAGTGAGACGCTAGCTATCAATACGCAGTATTTT
CATSETLAINTQYF
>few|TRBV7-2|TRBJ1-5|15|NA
TGTGCCAGCAGCTCACAAGGAGGGGTCAATCAGCCCCAGCATTTT
CASSSQGGVNQPQHF
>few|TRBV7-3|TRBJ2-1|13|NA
TGTGCCAGCAGCTTAGCTACAGGCAATGAGCAGTTCTTC
CASSLATGNEQFF
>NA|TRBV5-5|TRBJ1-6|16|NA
TGTGCCAGCACCCTGGCTGAGAGCTCCTATAATTCACCCCTCCACTTT
CASTLAESSYNSPLHF
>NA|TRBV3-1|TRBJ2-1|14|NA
TGTGCCAGCAGCCAAGATCCAGGGAGTGGTGAGCAGTTCTTC
CASSQDPGSGEQFF
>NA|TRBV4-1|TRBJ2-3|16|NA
TGCGCCAGCAGCCAAGATCGGGCGGGTCTCACAGATACGCAGTATTTT
CASSQDRAGLTDTQYF
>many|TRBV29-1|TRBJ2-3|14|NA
TGCAGCGTTGATGCGGGACTGAGCACAGATACGCAGTATTTT
CSVDAGLSTDTQYF
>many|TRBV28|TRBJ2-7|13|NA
TGTGCCGCTGAACGGCTAGCTCCCTACGAGCAGTACTTC
CAAERLAPYEQYF
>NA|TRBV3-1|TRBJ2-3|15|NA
TGTGCCAGCGCGCGGGGCCAGGTTGGCACAGATACGCAGTATTTT
CASARGQVGTDTQYF
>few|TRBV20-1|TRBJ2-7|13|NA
TGCAGTGCTAATGGGCAGGGAAGGTACGAGCAGTACTTC
CSANGQGRYEQYF
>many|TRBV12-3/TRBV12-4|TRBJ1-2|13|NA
TGTGCCAGCAGTTCCCCCCGGGGGGGAGGCTACACCTTC
CASSSPRGGGYTF
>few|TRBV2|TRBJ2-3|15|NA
TGTGCCAGCAGTACCACCGGGACAAACACAGATACGCAGTATTTT
CASSTTGTNTDTQYF
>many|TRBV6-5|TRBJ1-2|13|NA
TGTGCCAGCAGTTACAACAGGGCGGGTGGCTACACCTTC
CASSYNRAGGYTF
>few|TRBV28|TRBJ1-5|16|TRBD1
TGTGCCAGCAGTTTATGGACAGGGGTGAGCAATCAGCCCCAGCATTTT
CASSLWTGVSNQPQHF
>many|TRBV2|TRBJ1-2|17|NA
TGTGCCAGCAGTGAAGCCTGGGCGGGAGTACAGCCCAATGGCTACACCTTC
CASSEAWAGVQPNGYTF
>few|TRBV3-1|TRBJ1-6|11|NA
TGTGCCAGCAGCCAAATGGGATCCCTCCACTTT
CASSQMGSLHF
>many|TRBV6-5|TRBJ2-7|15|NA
TGTGCCAGCAGTTACTCGTGGGACGGGGTCTACGAGCAGTACTTC
CASSYSWDGVYEQYF
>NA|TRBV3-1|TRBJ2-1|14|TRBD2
TGTGCCAGCAGACTAGCGGGAGGTGACAATGAGCAGTTCTTC
CASRLAGGDNEQFF
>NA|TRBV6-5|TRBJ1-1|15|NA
TGTGCCAGCAGTTACTCTGGACTGATGAACACTGAAGCTTTCTTT
CASSYSGLMNTEAFF
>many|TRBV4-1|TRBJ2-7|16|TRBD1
TGCGCCAGCAGCCAGCGACAGGGTCGAGAGGCCTACGAGCAGTACTTC
CASSQRQGREAYEQYF
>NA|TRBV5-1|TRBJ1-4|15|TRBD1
TGCGCCAGCAGCTTTGGACAGGGGGAAGTTGAAAAACTGTTTTTT
CASSFGQGEVEKLFF
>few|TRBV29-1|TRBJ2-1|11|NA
TGCAGCCGCATCGGCCCCCAGGGGCAGTTCTTC
CSRIGPQGQFF
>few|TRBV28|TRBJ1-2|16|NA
TGTGCCAGCAGTTTTCTAGGCAGGCGACTACTGTATGGCTACACCTTC
CASSFLGRRLLYGYTF
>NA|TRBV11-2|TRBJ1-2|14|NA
TGTGCCAGCAGCTTAGCTGCCTTTAGCTATGGCTACACCTTC
CASSLAAFSYGYTF
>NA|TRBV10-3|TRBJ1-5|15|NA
TGTGCCATCAGTGAGTCGACCAGGGAACGCCAGCCCCAGCATTTT
CAISESTRERQPQHF
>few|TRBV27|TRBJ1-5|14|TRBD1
TGTGCCAGCAGCCACAGGGGAGGCAATCAGCCCCAGCATTTT
CASSHRGGNQPQHF
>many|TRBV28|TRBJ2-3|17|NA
TGTGCCAGCGCCCCGTACCAGGGGGGCGGGGGGTCAGATACGCAGTATTTT
CASAPYQGGGGSDTQYF
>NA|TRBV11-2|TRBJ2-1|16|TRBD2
TGTGCCAGCAGCCCCCGGACTAGCGGGAGTCAGAATGAGCAGTTCTTC
CASSPRTSGSQNEQFF
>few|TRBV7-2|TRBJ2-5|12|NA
TGTGCCAGCAGCTTAGTCTATGAGACCCAGTACTTC
CASSLVYETQYF
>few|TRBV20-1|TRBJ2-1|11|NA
TGCAGTGCTAGGGGCCCGGGACGGCAGTTCTTC
CSARGPGRQFF
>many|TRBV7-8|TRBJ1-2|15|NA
TGTGCCAGCAGCTTAGCCGCACAGGGAGAGGATGGCTACACCTTC
CASSLAAQGEDGYTF